These 26 T cell receptor beta chains were all obtained from the same sample, sequenced in a study of cytomegalovirus exposure and HLA in healthy donors. The study ran its PCR with 60 Vbeta and 13 Jbeta primers. Using immunoSEQ multiplex PCR, the repertoire was profiled, and TCRdb retains in-frame clones only, with some absent. The sample has roughly 150,000 clones, 85% seen once; the top ten hold 1%. The sequencing input was PBMCs. Every receptor here comes from a boy aged 2 to 10 in good health and CMV-seronegative.

The CDR3 here is CASSPRQGGGEAFF. DNA for the CDR3: TGCGCCAGCAGCCCCAGACAGGGGGGTGGTGAAGCTTTCTTT. The rearrangement links TRBV5-1 to TRBJ1-1, with 9 positions matching TRBD1. This CDR3 region has 14 residues. The V gene end was trimmed by 4 bases and the J gene end by 7 bases; junction bases not matched to a gene: 8. CDR1 is SGHRS, CDR2 YFSETQ, per germline.

The rearrangement joins TRBV7-6 to TRBJ2-7; 8 bases are shared with TRBD1. Per germline, CDR1 SGHVS and CDR2 FNYEAQ. V trimming: 4 bases; J trimming: 2 bases; junction bases outside the gene matches: 7. The CDR3 covers 15 residues. Here the CDR3 DNA reads TGTGCCAGCAGCTCGGGGACAGGACGCACCTACGAGCAGTACTTC. Amino acids: CASSSGTGRTYEQYF.

This clone has a single count. V is TRBV27 and J is TRBJ2-7, with a tentative D call TRBD2 (6 bases). From germline, CDR1 is MNHEY and CDR2 SMNVEV (reference sequence). The ends were cut back, 9 bases at V and 11 bases at J, with 23 bases in the middle. This CDR3 comprises 13 residues. The CDR3 DNA sequence: TGTGCCAGAGCACTAGCAGGTTTCCTGGGAGAGTACTTC. It codes for CARALAGFLGEYF.

The genes are TRBV21-1 and TRBJ2-5; the table's D call of TRBD2 was not tested on the DNA. The closer fit of TRBJ2-7 to the DNA end suggests the J call may be wrong. TRBV21-1 corresponds to a pseudogene. The length of the CDR3 is 18 residues. CDR3 DNA: TGTGCCAGCAGATGGAGGGGACTAGCGGTCTTTTTTTTCCACGAGCAGTACTTC. Translated: CASRWRGLAVFFFHEQYF.

Regarding this clone: Additional DNA sequences in this sample encode the identical CDR3. The V gene is TRBV2, the J gene TRBJ2-1, with unresolved D. The CDR3 has 11 residues. Per germline, CDR1 SNHLY and CDR2 FYNNEI. The V and J ends lost 6 bases and 10 bases respectively, with 10 bases between them. The DNA of the CDR3 is TGTGCCAGCAGCGATTCGAGGGAGCAGTTCTTC. Protein product: CASSDSREQFF.

The chain joins TRBV5-6 to TRBJ2-7; D ambiguous. Germline CDR1 is SGHDT and CDR2 is YYEEEE. The CDR3 is 14 residues long. The germline V and J ends were trimmed by 2 bases and 0 bases, with 9 bases remaining between them. In DNA form, the CDR3 reads TGTGCCAGCAGCTTTTCAGGATACTCCTACGAGCAGTACGTC. Translation: CASSFSGYSYEQYV.

V gene TRBV5-5 combines with J gene TRBJ2-2; no clear D gene. The CDR3 sequence is 12 residues long. Germline V gene data show CDR1 as SGHKS and CDR2 as YYEKEE (reference sequence). Trimming took 1 base from V and 8 from J, leaving 6 bases between them. The CDR3 reads CASSLTEGELFF. CDR3 coding DNA: TGTGCCAGCAGCTTGACGGAGGGGGAGCTGTTTTTT.

The chain links TRBV4-1 to TRBJ1-1; TRBD1 aligns across 7 bases. The length of the CDR3 is 15 residues. Germline CDR1 reads MGHRA; CDR2 reads YSYEKL. Unmatched junction bases numbered 9, after V lost 0 bases and J lost 8 bases. CDR3 loop: CASSQDGGQRREAFF. The CDR3 nucleotides read TGCGCCAGCAGCCAAGATGGGGGACAGCGGCGAGAAGCTTTCTTT.

In the case of this clone: Other DNA sequences of this sample code for an identical CDR3. The CDR3 protein is CASSLGTGSGYGYTF. The CDR3 DNA follows: TGCGCCAGCAGCTTGGGGACAGGGTCCGGCTATGGCTACACCTTC. The gene calls are TRBV5-1 and TRBJ1-2; 8 nucleotides line up with TRBD1. Germline V gene sequence: CDR1 SGHRS, CDR2 YFSETQ. This CDR3 region has 15 residues. V lost 0 bases and J lost 4; bases outside the gene matches: 5.

This sequence joins TRBV4-2 and TRBJ1-4; 8 bases are a match to TRBD1. J lost 7 bases, V lost 0 bases, and 10 bases had no gene match. CDR3 length equals 17 residues. CDR1 LGHNA and CDR2 YNFKEQ come from the germline V gene. For the CDR3, the DNA is TGTGCCAGCAGCCAAGATGGAGACAGGGGTGAAGGTGAAAAACTGTTTTTT. The encoded protein is CASSQDGDRGEGEKLFF.

This chain joins TRBV2 and TRBJ2-2, with 10 positions matching TRBD1. CDR1 is SNHLY and CDR2 is FYNNEI in the germline V gene. After removal of 6 bases from V and 6 bases from J, the junction contained 13 bases not matched to a gene. The CDR3 is 17 amino acids. DNA of the CDR3: TGTGCCAGCAGCCGCCTAGACAGGGGGCGAAGAGCCGGGGAGCTGTTTTTT. Protein: CASSRLDRGRRAGELFF.

The chain joins TRBV6-1 to TRBJ1-4, with D perhaps matching TRBD1 (6 bases). V lost 5 bases, J lost 7 bases, and 8 bases lay in between. CDR3 length equals 12 residues. CDR1 is MNHNS and CDR2 is SASEGT in the germline V gene. The CDR3 region is CASSSRGEKLFF. In DNA form, the CDR3 reads TGTGCCAGCAGTTCCAGGGGTGAAAAACTGTTTTTT.

This rearrangement joins TRBV27 to TRBJ2-2; D may be TRBD2 (5 bases). Germline V CDR1 and CDR2: MNHEY, SMNVEV (reference sequence). The CDR3 has 17 residues. Trimming took 5 bases from V and 4 from J, leaving 20 bases between them. CDR3 protein: CASSPLSTSRGTGELFF. Here the CDR3 DNA reads TGTGCCAGCAGTCCTCTGAGTACCTCCCGGGGCACCGGGGAGCTGTTTTTT.

The V call is TRBV9, the J call TRBJ2-2; TRBD2 matches 10 bases. V lost 2 bases and J lost 7; bases outside the gene matches: 2. The germline CDR1 and CDR2 sequences are SGDLS and YYNGEE. The CDR3 spans 14 residues. For the CDR3, the DNA is TGTGCCAGCAGCGTCTTAGCGGGAGGCGGGGAGCTGTTTTTT. It encodes CASSVLAGGGELFF. The whole variable domain, filled in from reference TRBV9 and TRBJ2-2, reads DSGVTQTPKHLITATGQRVTLRCSPRSGDLSVYWYQQSLDQGLQFLIQYYNGEERAKGNILERFSAQQFPDLHSELNLSSLELGDSALYFCASSVLAGGGELFFGEGSRLTVL.

V is TRBV4-1 and J is TRBJ2-3, with 7 bases matching TRBD1. Germline V gene lookup returns CDR1 MGHRA and CDR2 YSYEKL. V trimming: 1 base; J trimming: 2 bases; junction bases outside the gene matches: 3. This CDR3 has 15 residues. CDR3 bases: TGCGCCAGCAGCCAAGTGGGGACAGCCACAGATACGCAGTATTTT. Its protein product is CASSQVGTATDTQYF.

This chain joins TRBV5-1 and TRBJ2-2; TRBD1 aligns across 7 bases. This CDR3 is built from 14 residues. Germline V gene data show CDR1 as SGHRS and CDR2 as YFSETQ. The V segment lost 3 bases and the J segment 5 bases; nucleotides outside the gene matches: 4. CDR3 coding DNA: TGCGCCAGCAGCTACCAGGGGGAAACCGGGGAGCTGTTTTTT. It is translated as CASSYQGETGELFF.

The gene calls are TRBV19 and TRBJ2-1, with TRBD1 identical over 8 bases. Germline V gene lookup returns CDR1 LNHDA and CDR2 SQIVND (reference sequence). The CDR3 sequence is 14 residues long. J gave up 8 bases and V 3 bases, and 6 bases lay outside the gene matches. The CDR3 DNA is TGTGCCAGTAGTATGGGTCAGGGGGCCTATGAGCAGTTCTTC. Amino acids: CASSMGQGAYEQFF.

This clone was seen a handful of times. The rearrangement links TRBV7-3 to TRBJ2-5, with TRBD2 matching over 8 bases. Germline V CDR1 and CDR2: SGHTA, FQGTGA. J gave up 5 bases and V 1 base, and 12 bases lay outside the gene matches. CDR3 size: 17 residues. This CDR3 is CASSLKGGRTPRETQYF. Written as DNA, the CDR3 is TGTGCCAGCAGCTTAAAAGGCGGGAGGACCCCCAGGGAGACCCAGTACTTC.

The chain is built from TRBV9 and TRBJ2-3, with D possibly TRBD1 on 7 matching bases. CDR1 and CDR2 from the germline V gene are SGDLS and YYNGEE. V was clipped by 2 bases and J by 4 bases, with 11 bases between them. The CDR3 has 14 amino acids. CDR3 sequence (DNA): TGTGCCAGCAGCGTGACAGGGAGGCCAGATACGCAGTATTTT. Encoded protein: CASSVTGRPDTQYF. Full variable domain (remainder filled in from reference TRBV9 and TRBJ2-3): DSGVTQTPKHLITATGQRVTLRCSPRSGDLSVYWYQQSLDQGLQFLIQYYNGEERAKGNILERFSAQQFPDLHSELNLSSLELGDSALYFCASSVTGRPDTQYFGPGTRLTVL.

This clone was detected a few times. The CDR3 region is CASSGRLAGASEQYF. CDR3 bases: TGTGCCAGCAGTGGACGACTAGCGGGAGCATCCGAGCAGTACTTC. The rearrangement joins TRBV2 to TRBJ2-7; TRBD2 aligns across 12 bases. There are 15 residues in the CDR3. Germline V gene sequence: CDR1 SNHLY, CDR2 FYNNEI. After removal of 4 bases from V and 6 bases from J, the junction contained 7 bases not matched to a gene.

Here the CDR3 DNA reads TGTGCCAGCAGCTTGAGGTCAGGAAGCTCCTACGAGCAGTACGTC. Its translation is CASSLRSGSSYEQYV. The V and J genes are TRBV5-4 and TRBJ2-7; D gene uncertain. This CDR3 region has 15 residues. Germline V CDR1 and CDR2: SGHNT, YYREEE (reference sequence). V was shortened by 1 base and J by 0 bases, with 11 bases between the two germline ends.

In nucleotides, the CDR3 is TGTGCCAGCAGCTTCCAGGGGCCACGGGACACTGAAGCTTTCTTT. As protein: CASSFQGPRDTEAFF. The chain employs TRBV5-6 and TRBJ1-1, with D perhaps matching TRBD1 (6 bases). The CDR3 length is 15 residues. The germline V gene encodes CDR1 SGHDT and CDR2 YYEEEE. The V end was cut by 2 bases, the J end by 3 bases, with 14 bases between.

V gene TRBV2 combines with J gene TRBJ1-1; no clear D. V lost 6 bases, J lost 11 bases, and 19 bases lay in between. This CDR3 comprises 13 residues. Per germline, CDR1 SNHLY and CDR2 FYNNEI. The CDR3: CASSTEWHSEAFF. In nucleotides, the CDR3 is TGTGCCAGCAGCACCGAATGGCATTCGGAGGCTTTCTTT.

This clone has just one count. The CDR3 DNA reads TGTGCCAGCAGTGTCAGGGAAGCCGGGGAGCTGTTTTTT. Encoded protein: CASSVREAGELFF. The chain couples TRBV2 to TRBJ2-2; D might be TRBD1 (5 bases). Germline V gene lookup returns CDR1 SNHLY and CDR2 FYNNEI. Trimming took 4 bases from V and 6 from J, leaving 9 bases between them. This CDR3 has 13 residues.

The V and J genes are TRBV6-1 and TRBJ2-3; D is perhaps TRBD1 (5 bases). V dropped 2 bases and J dropped 1 base, with 13 bases sitting between them. This CDR3 is built from 16 residues. Per the germline V gene, CDR1 is MNHNS and CDR2 is SASEGT. CDR3 DNA: TGTGCCAGCAGTGAACGACGTCAGGGTGGCACAGATACGCAGTATTTT. This translates into CASSERRQGGTDTQYF.

V and J are TRBV5-6 and TRBJ1-1; 9 bases fit TRBD1. Germline values: CDR1 SGHDT, CDR2 YYEEEE. The CDR3 sequence is 15 residues long. With 3 bases clipped from V and 3 bases from J, the junction kept 6 bases outside the gene matches. This CDR3 is CASSSRTGVYTEAFF. The DNA of the CDR3 is TGTGCCAGCAGCTCGAGGACAGGGGTTTACACTGAAGCTTTCTTT. The complete variable domain, with remaining parts taken from reference TRBV5-6 and TRBJ1-1, reads DAGVTQSPTHLIKTRGQQVTLRCSPKSGHDTVSWYQQALGQGPQFIFQYYEEEERQRGNFPDRFSGHQFPNYSSELNVNALLLGDSALYLCASSSRTGVYTEAFFGQGTRLTVV.